These 6 T cell receptor beta chains share one sample of origin, sequenced in a study of T-cell reconstitution after alpha-beta-depleted transplantation in children. The authors prepared the TCRbeta library with unique molecular identifiers. TCRdb recomputed calls from the PCR reads with MiXCR, one row per CDR3 protein. The sample shows about 980,000 distinct CDR3 sequences, about 26% of them seen only once. The source was PBMCs, mostly from graft donor cells, collected 360 days after TCRalphabeta/CD19-depleted stem cell transplant. The receptors shown here come from a boy in the first two years of life who had a stem cell transplant for SCID, so the T cells may come from the graft donor.

The table lists this clonotype with a few counts. The chain carries TRBV4-3 and TRBJ2-1; D remains ambiguous. This CDR3 has 15 amino acids. The V end lost 8 bases, the J end lost 8 bases, and 22 bases lay between the germline ends. Germline-derived CDR1 and CDR2 are LGHNA and YSLEER. The CDR3 coding sequence is TGCGCCAGCCAACGCATCTGGTCTAGTGAAGATGAGCAGTTCTTC. This gives the protein CASQRIWSSEDEQFF.

The gene calls are TRBV6-6 and TRBJ2-2; no definite D call. The CDR3 runs to 13 residues. Germline assignment: CDR1 MNHNY and CDR2 SVGAGI (reference sequence). V lost 6 bases and J 0 bases, leaving 5 bases between the germline ends. CDR3 amino acids: CASRKPNTGELFF. In DNA, the CDR3 is TGTGCCAGCAGGAAACCGAACACCGGGGAGCTGTTTTTT.

This rearrangement joins TRBV20-1 to TRBJ1-5, with a weak D call TRBD1 (6 bases). Germline CDR1 reads DFQATT; CDR2 reads SNEGSKA (reference sequence). V was trimmed by 5 bases and J by 5 bases, leaving 16 bases between them. This CDR3 has 14 residues. CDR3 residues: CSARKTGGHQPQHF. The CDR3 DNA follows: TGCAGTGCTCGGAAGACAGGCGGGCATCAGCCCCAGCATTTT.

The chain joins TRBV6-5 to TRBJ1-4; a possible D gene is TRBD1 (6 bases). Per the germline V gene, CDR1 is MNHEY and CDR2 is SVGAGI. V lost 4 bases and J 7 bases, leaving 19 bases between the germline ends. There are 16 residues in the CDR3. Here the CDR3 DNA reads TGTGCCAGCAGTTCCCAAGGGGGGCCCGGACGTGAAAAACTGTTTTTT. Its translation is CASSSQGGPGREKLFF.

In its sample, this clonotype was seen many times. The chain is built from TRBV12-3 or TRBV12-4 and TRBJ2-1, with 9 bases matching TRBD2. The CDR3 covers 14 residues. Trimming removed 5 bases from V and 5 bases from J; junction bases left unmatched: 4. The DNA of the CDR3 is TGTGCCAGCAGTGGGGGACTAGCTGACAATGAGCAGTTCTTC. It codes for CASSGGLADNEQFF.

This clonotype was observed a few times. The chain is built from TRBV11-1 and TRBJ1-3, with D unresolved. The V gene's germline CDR1 is SGHAT and CDR2 FQDESV (reference sequence). CDR3 length: 18 amino acids. V lost 4 bases and J 2 bases, leaving 21 bases between the germline ends. CDR3 loop: CASSSPTGSKRTGNTIYF. The CDR3 DNA reads TGTGCCAGCAGCTCCCCAACCGGGTCAAAAAGAACTGGAAACACCATATATTTT.